The table lists the clone carrying this T cell receptor (beta chain) with many counts. These data come from a study of T cells in Graves' hyperthyroidism and ophthalmopathy. Germline V lookup: CDR1 SGHVS, CDR2 FQNEAQ. Trimming took 5 bases from V and 7 from J, leaving 17 bases between them. The CDR3 loop spans 15 amino acids. TCR beta CDR3 sequences were amplified from RNA transcripts. First-round RT-PCR of the TCR CDR3 relied on the HTBI primer set. TCRdb re-derived calls from the multiplex PCR reads in MiXCR, one entry per CDR3 protein. The sample carries 250,000 to 300,000 distinct CDR3 sequences, just over 14% recorded once. The diagnoses drew upon clinical symptoms, serum thyroxine and TRAb, thyroid ultrasound and orbital computed tomography.

The chain recombines TRBV7-8 with TRBJ1-4; possible D gene TRBD1, 5 bases. The clonotype originates from a woman aged 40 to 50 with Graves' hyperthyroidism that later progressed to Graves' ophthalmopathy. Sequencing was done on a sample of blood. CDR3: CASSRDGGRSEKLFF. CDR3 nucleotides: TGTGCCAGCAGCAGAGATGGGGGGAGGAGTGAAAAACTGTTTTTT.